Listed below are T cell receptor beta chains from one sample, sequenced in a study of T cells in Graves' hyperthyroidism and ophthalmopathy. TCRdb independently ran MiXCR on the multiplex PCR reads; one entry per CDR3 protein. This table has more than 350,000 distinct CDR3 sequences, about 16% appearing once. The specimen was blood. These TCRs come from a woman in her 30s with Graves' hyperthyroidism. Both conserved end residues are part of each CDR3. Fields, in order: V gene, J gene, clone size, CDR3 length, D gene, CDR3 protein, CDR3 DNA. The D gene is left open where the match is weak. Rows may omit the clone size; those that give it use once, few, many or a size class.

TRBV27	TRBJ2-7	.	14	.	CASSPFGGPYEQYF	TGTGCCAGCAGCCCTTTTGGGGGGCCTTACGAGCAGTACTTC
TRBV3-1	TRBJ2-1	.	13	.	CASRGSTYNEQFF	TGTGCCAGCAGAGGCAGTACCTACAATGAGCAGTTCTTC
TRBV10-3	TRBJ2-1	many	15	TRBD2	CASRFGTSGSNEQFF	TGTGCCAGTCGATTCGGGACTAGCGGGAGCAATGAGCAGTTCTTC
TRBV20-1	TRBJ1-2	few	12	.	CSPGTGLYGYTF	TGCAGCCCTGGTACGGGCCTCTATGGCTACACCTTC
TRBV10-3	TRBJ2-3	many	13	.	CAISEVSADTQYF	TGTGCCATCAGTGAGGTCTCGGCAGATACGCAGTATTTT
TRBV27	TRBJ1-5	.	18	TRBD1	CASITTRDRGLFDQPQHF	TGTGCCAGCATCACAACCCGGGACAGGGGGCTGTTCGATCAGCCCCAGCATTTT
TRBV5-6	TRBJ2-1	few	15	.	CASSLVRGPYNEQFF	TGTGCCAGCAGCTTGGTAAGGGGCCCCTACAATGAGCAGTTCTTC
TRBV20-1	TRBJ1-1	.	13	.	CSARAQVNTEAFF	TGCAGTGCTAGAGCGCAGGTGAACACTGAAGCTTTCTTT
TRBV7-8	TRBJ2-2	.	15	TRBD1	CASSSGTGVTGELFF	TGTGCCAGCAGTTCCGGGACAGGGGTCACCGGGGAGCTGTTTTTT
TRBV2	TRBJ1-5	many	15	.	CASSEASRGNQPQHF	TGTGCCAGCAGTGAAGCGTCCAGGGGCAATCAGCCCCAGCATTTT
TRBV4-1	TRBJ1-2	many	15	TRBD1	CASSQGTGSLYGYTF	TGCGCCAGCAGCCAAGGGACAGGGTCCCTTTATGGCTACACCTTC
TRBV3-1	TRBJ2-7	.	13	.	CASRAPGAYEQYF	TGTGCCAGCAGGGCCCCGGGGGCCTACGAGCAGTACTTC
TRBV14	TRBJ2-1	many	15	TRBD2	CASSQVLAVSNEQFF	TGTGCCAGCAGCCAAGTTCTAGCGGTATCCAATGAGCAGTTCTTC
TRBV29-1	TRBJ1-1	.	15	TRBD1	CSVVRGAGLNTEAFF	TGCAGCGTTGTCAGGGGGGCAGGGCTGAACACTGAAGCTTTCTTT
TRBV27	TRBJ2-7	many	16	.	CASSSAPGDVAYEQYF	TGTGCCAGCAGTTCCGCCCCCGGAGACGTAGCCTACGAGCAGTACTTC
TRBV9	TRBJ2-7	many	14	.	CASSVGGNPYEQYF	TGTGCCAGCAGCGTAGGCGGGAACCCCTACGAGCAGTACTTC
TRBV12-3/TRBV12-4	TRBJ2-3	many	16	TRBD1	CASSPGTDSFTDTQYF	TGTGCCAGCAGTCCCGGGACAGATTCCTTCACAGATACGCAGTATTTT
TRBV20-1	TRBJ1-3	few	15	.	CSARDLQASGNTIYF	TGCAGTGCTAGAGATCTACAGGCCTCTGGAAACACCATATATTTT
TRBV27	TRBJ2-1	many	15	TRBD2	CASGSSGRPPNEQFF	TGTGCCAGCGGTTCTAGCGGGAGGCCACCCAATGAGCAGTTCTTC
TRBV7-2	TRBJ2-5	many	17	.	CASSLGTHRELEETQYF	TGTGCCAGCAGCTTAGGGACACACAGGGAGTTAGAAGAGACCCAGTACTTC
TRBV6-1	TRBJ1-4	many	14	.	CASSVFGGNEKLFF	TGTGCCAGCAGTGTCTTTGGGGGGAATGAGAAACTGTTTTTT
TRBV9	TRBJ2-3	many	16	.	CASSVATRGPTDTQYF	TGTGCCAGCAGCGTAGCTACTAGGGGACCCACAGATACGCAGTATTTT
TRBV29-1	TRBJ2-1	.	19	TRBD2	CSVVYGREGSISSYNEQFF	TGCAGCGTGGTTTATGGGCGGGAGGGCTCTATAAGCTCCTACAATGAGCAGTTCTTC
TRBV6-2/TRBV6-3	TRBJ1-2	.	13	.	CASSYSGQDGYTF	TGTGCCAGCAGTTACTCTGGGCAGGATGGCTACACCTTC
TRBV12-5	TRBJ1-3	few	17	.	CASATLSQGNSGNTIYF	TGTGCTAGTGCCACTCTTTCCCAGGGAAACTCTGGAAACACCATATATTTT
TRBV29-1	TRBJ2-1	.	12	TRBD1	CSVNRGPDEQFF	TGCAGCGTCAACAGGGGGCCCGATGAGCAGTTCTTC
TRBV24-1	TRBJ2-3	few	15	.	CATSDLRDSTDTQYF	TGTGCCACCAGTGATCTCCGGGACAGCACAGATACGCAGTATTTT
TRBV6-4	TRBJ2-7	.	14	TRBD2	CASSPREATYEQYF	TGCGCCAGCAGTCCGCGGGAGGCTACCTACGAGCAGTACTTC
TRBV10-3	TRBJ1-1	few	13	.	CAISVWGDTEAFF	TGTGCCATCAGTGTCTGGGGGGACACTGAAGCTTTCTTT
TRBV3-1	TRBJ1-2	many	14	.	CASSQETGSYGYTF	TGTGCCAGCAGCCAAGAGACCGGGAGCTATGGCTACACCTTC
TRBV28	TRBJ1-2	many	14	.	CASSFLIGVQGYTF	TGTGCCAGCAGTTTCCTCATCGGGGTTCAGGGCTACACCTTC
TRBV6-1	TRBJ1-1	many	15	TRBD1	CASSPGPGQGARAFF	TGTGCCAGCAGTCCGGGACCGGGACAGGGGGCAAGAGCTTTCTTT
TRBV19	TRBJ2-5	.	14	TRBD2	CASSKRERMETQYF	TGTGCCAGTAGTAAGCGGGAGCGGATGGAGACCCAGTACTTC
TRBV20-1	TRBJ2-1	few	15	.	CSAPRRESSYNEQFF	TGCAGTGCGCCCCGTCGGGAGAGCTCCTACAATGAGCAGTTCTTC
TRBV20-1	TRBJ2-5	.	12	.	CSAQDLQETQYF	TGCAGTGCTCAAGACCTGCAAGAGACCCAGTACTTC
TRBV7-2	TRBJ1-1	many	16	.	CASSLVGQGQSLEAFF	TGTGCCAGCAGCTTAGTGGGGCAGGGTCAGTCCCTGGAAGCTTTCTTT
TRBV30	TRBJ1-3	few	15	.	CAWSVRTAGDATIYF	TGTGCCTGGAGCGTTAGGACAGCCGGGGACGCCACCATATATTTT
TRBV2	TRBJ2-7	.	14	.	CASSLAVRSYEQYF	TGTGCCAGCAGCTTGGCGGTCCGCTCCTACGAGCAGTACTTC
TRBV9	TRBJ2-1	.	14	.	CASSVAAGYNEQFF	TGTGCCAGCAGCGTAGCTGCAGGGTACAATGAGCAGTTCTTC
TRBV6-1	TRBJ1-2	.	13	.	CASRPSVSYGYTF	TGTGCCAGCAGGCCCAGTGTGAGCTATGGCTACACCTTC
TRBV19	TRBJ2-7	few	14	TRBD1	CASSWTGGPYEQYF	TGTGCCAGTAGTTGGACAGGGGGTCCCTACGAGCAGTACTTC
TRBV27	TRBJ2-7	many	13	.	CASSFSAGYEQYF	TGTGCCAGCAGTTTTTCAGCCGGCTACGAGCAGTACTTC
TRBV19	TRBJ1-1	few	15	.	CASSTGDTRNTEAFF	TGTGCCAGTAGTACCGGGGACACCAGGAACACTGAAGCTTTCTTT
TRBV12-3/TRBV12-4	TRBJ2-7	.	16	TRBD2	CASSLGTSDTSYEQYF	TGTGCCAGCAGTTTAGGGACTAGCGACACCTCCTACGAGCAGTACTTC
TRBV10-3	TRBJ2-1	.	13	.	CAISDTTDNEQFF	TGTGCCATCAGTGATACGACAGACAATGAGCAGTTCTTC
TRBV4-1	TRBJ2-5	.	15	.	CASSQEGRVEETQYF	TGCGCCAGCAGCCAAGAAGGCAGGGTCGAAGAGACCCAGTACTTC
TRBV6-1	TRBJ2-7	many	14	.	CASSEWTGNYEQYF	TGTGCCAGCAGTGAATGGACCGGGAACTACGAGCAGTACTTC
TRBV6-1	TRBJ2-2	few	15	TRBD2	CASNRGRKQGGELFF	TGTGCCAGCAATCGCGGGAGGAAACAGGGCGGGGAGCTGTTTTTT
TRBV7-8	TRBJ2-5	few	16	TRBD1	CASSPPRRDRQETQYF	TGTGCCAGCAGCCCCCCCCGCCGGGACAGACAAGAGACCCAGTACTTC
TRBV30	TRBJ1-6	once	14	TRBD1	CAWKTGTGGSPLHF	TGTGCCTGGAAGACCGGGACAGGGGGATCACCCCTCCACTTT
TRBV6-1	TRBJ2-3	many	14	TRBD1	CASSYGTGADTQYF	TGTGCCAGCAGTTACGGGACAGGGGCAGATACGCAGTATTTT
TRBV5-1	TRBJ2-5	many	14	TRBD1	CASSGQGAIETQYF	TGCGCCAGCAGTGGACAGGGGGCTATTGAGACCCAGTACTTC
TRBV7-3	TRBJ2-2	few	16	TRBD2	CASSSPGLAGTGELFF	TGTGCCAGCAGCTCCCCAGGGCTAGCGGGGACCGGGGAGCTGTTTTTT
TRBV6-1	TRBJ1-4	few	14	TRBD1	CASSPQGVVEKLFF	TGTGCCAGCAGCCCGCAGGGGGTGGTTGAAAAACTGTTTTTT
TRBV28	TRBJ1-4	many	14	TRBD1	CASSSGGANEKLFF	TGTGCCAGCAGCTCAGGGGGAGCGAATGAAAAACTGTTTTTT
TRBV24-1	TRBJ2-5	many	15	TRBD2	CATSGIRGSQETQYF	TGTGCCACCAGTGGAATACGCGGGAGCCAAGAGACCCAGTACTTC
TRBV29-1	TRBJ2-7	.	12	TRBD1	CSAWDSTYEQYF	TGCAGCGCTTGGGACAGCACCTACGAGCAGTACTTC
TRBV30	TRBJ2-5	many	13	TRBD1	CAWTGTGGQTQYF	TGTGCCTGGACAGGGACAGGCGGGCAGACCCAGTACTTC
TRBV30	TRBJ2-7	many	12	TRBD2	CAWRGSSYEQYF	TGTGCCTGGCGCGGGAGCTCCTACGAGCAGTACTTC